Each of the 18 T cell receptor beta chains below was sequenced from the same sample in a study of response to subunit inactivated influenza vaccine. TCRdb passed the RT-PCR reads through MiXCR, listing each CDR3 protein once. The data contain 500,000 to 700,000 distinct CDR3 sequences, roughly 25% of them singletons. These same records also appear under a second study, on T cells expressing NK-cell markers. Per that study: The cDNA for TCR beta came from 5'RACE template switching with UMIs.

The source material was CD4+ T cells sorted from PBMCs, sampled approximately 12 days after vaccination. These receptors were obtained from a man aged 45-65 years who received an inactivated influenza vaccine.

The CDR3 DNA is TGCAGTGCTAGTCGGGGGGGCGGGGATACGCAGTATTTT. Translating it yields CSASRGGGDTQYF. This chain uses TRBV20-1 with TRBJ2-3, with TRBD2 matching 8 bases. Trimming cost V 3 bases and J 6 bases; bases outside gene matches: 5. Germline-derived CDR1 and CDR2 are DFQATT and SNEGSKA (reference sequence). The CDR3 consists of 13 residues.

A word on this clonotype: The junction departs from germline at one end; a sequencing error may be responsible. The V and J genes are TRBV6-1 and TRBJ2-1; D is possibly TRBD1 (6 bases). Germline V gives CDR1 MNHNS, CDR2 SASEGT. The CDR3 is 15 amino acids. CDR3 region: CATSTGSGSYNEQFF. The CDR3 bases are TGTGCCACCAGTACAGGGTCCGGCTCCTACAATGAGCAGTTCTTC.

This clonotype occurred a few times. The chain combines TRBV6-2 or TRBV6-3 with TRBJ2-1, with 12 nucleotides matching TRBD2. Losses at the gene ends were 6 bases for V and 1 base for J; bases not matched to a gene: 13. The V gene's germline CDR1 is MNHEY and CDR2 SVGEGT. The CDR3 is made up of 19 amino acids. CDR3: CASSPGLAGSLSSYNEQFF. The CDR3 nucleotides read TGTGCCAGCAGCCCCGGACTAGCGGGATCCCTAAGTTCCTACAATGAGCAGTTCTTC.

This clonotype is a singleton in its sample. This chain links TRBV4-3 with TRBJ2-7; D is possibly TRBD2 (7 bases). Trimming shortened V by 0 bases and J by 5 bases, and 14 bases separated the two germline ends. The CDR3 runs to 15 residues. The germline CDR1 and CDR2 sequences are LGHNA and YSLEER. The CDR3 bases are TGCGCCAGCAGCCAAGAGCCCGGGGGGCCCCACGAGCAGTACTTC. It is translated as CASSQEPGGPHEQYF.

This clonotype was detected ten times or more. This rearrangement joins TRBV20-1 to TRBJ2-7; 8 bases line up with TRBD2. The germline V gene encodes CDR1 DFQATT and CDR2 SNEGSKA (reference sequence). The CDR3 extends over 15 amino acids. V was pared by 6 bases and J by 7 bases, with 17 bases of the junction left unmatched. The CDR3 reads CSAKRPGLGAREQYF. CDR3 in DNA: TGCAGTGCCAAGCGACCGGGACTAGGGGCTAGGGAGCAGTACTTC.

The chain combines TRBV4-1 with TRBJ2-3, with D perhaps matching TRBD1 or TRBD2 (5 bases each). The germline CDR1 and CDR2 sequences are MGHRA and YSYEKL. The CDR3 totals 14 residues. Trimming removed 8 bases from V and 5 bases from J, with 17 bases in between. CDR3 sequence: CASGDDPRRDTQYF. The CDR3 bases are TGCGCCAGCGGGGACGACCCGAGGCGAGATACGCAGTATTTT.

This clonotype was detected only a few times. The chain employs TRBV21-1 and TRBJ2-4; TRBD1 was called by the table and not checked on the DNA. TRBV21-1 is classified as a pseudogene. CDR3 length: 12 amino acids. DNA of the CDR3: TGTGCCAGCAGCAAAGAGGGGGACATTCAGTACTTC. This translates into CASSKEGDIQYF.

The table lists this clonotype with a few counts. The chain is built from TRBV12-3 or TRBV12-4 and TRBJ2-5; D not resolved. The CDR3 contains 16 residues. V was trimmed by 0 bases and J by 4 bases, leaving 15 bases between them. The CDR3 loop is CASSLAVGQATETQYF. In DNA form, the CDR3 reads TGTGCCAGCAGTTTAGCGGTCGGGCAGGCCACAGAGACCCAGTACTTC.

V usage is TRBV7-9 and J usage is TRBJ1-1, with TRBD1 matching 9 bases. J gave up 1 base and V 3 bases, and 6 bases lay outside the gene matches. CDR3 length: 16 amino acids. Germline CDR1 SEHNR, CDR2 FQNEAQ (reference sequence). CDR3 sequence: CASSFARDRANTEAFF. Here the CDR3 DNA reads TGTGCCAGCAGCTTTGCGAGGGACAGGGCGAACACTGAAGCTTTCTTT.

In this sample, this clonotype turned up many times. This chain uses TRBV29-1 with TRBJ2-1, with D maybe TRBD1 (6 bases). V shed 2 bases and J shed 9 bases, with 17 bases lying between them. Germline loops: CDR1 SQVTM, CDR2 ANQGSEA. CDR3 length: 14 residues. CDR3 region: CSVEKGQGWGEQFF. The CDR3 region has the DNA TGCAGCGTTGAAAAGGGGCAGGGGTGGGGTGAGCAGTTCTTC.

There are a few counts of this clonotype. The V call is TRBV28, the J call TRBJ2-7; 7 positions agree with TRBD2. This CDR3 has 15 residues. The germline V gene encodes CDR1 MDHEN and CDR2 SYDVKM. V gave up 10 bases and J gave up 3 bases; unmatched junction bases: 15. The CDR3 DNA follows: TGTGCCACCCAGTTCGGGGGAGGGTCAATCTACGAGCAGTACTTC. Amino acids: CATQFGGGSIYEQYF.

This clonotype has a handful of counts. V gene TRBV11-1 combines with J gene TRBJ2-7; the match to TRBD2 covers 7 bases. This CDR3 is 18 amino acids long. The ends lost 1 base at V and 0 bases at J; junction bases unmatched: 12. Germline V gene lookup returns CDR1 SGHAT and CDR2 FQDESV (reference sequence). DNA for the CDR3: TGTGCCAGCAGCTTAGGCCGGGGAGGGACCGCGAGCTCCTACGAGCAGTACTTC. Encoded protein: CASSLGRGGTASSYEQYF.

The rearrangement joins TRBV6-7 to TRBJ2-6; 9 bases map to TRBD1. Being an ORF, TRBV6-7 has a function that is uncertain. The V gene end was trimmed by 6 bases and the J gene end by 1 base; junction bases not matched to a gene: 16. This CDR3 has 20 amino acids. The CDR3 sequence: CASSSLGQGPYLSGANVLTF. CDR3 nucleotides: TGTGCCAGCAGCTCTCTAGGACAGGGGCCTTACCTATCTGGGGCCAACGTCCTGACTTTC.

This clonotype was counted between two and nine times. The CDR3 DNA sequence: TGTGCCAGCAGCCAGCCGGGACTAGCGGGAAGAGGGGAGCTGTTTTTT. Translation: CASSQPGLAGRGELFF. The rearrangement links TRBV4-2 to TRBJ2-2; 13 bases are shared with TRBD2. V trimming: 3 bases; J trimming: 8 bases; junction bases outside the gene matches: 6. The germline CDR1 and CDR2 sequences are LGHNA and YNFKEQ. The CDR3 covers 16 residues.

This clonotype was seen a few times. V gene TRBV6-1 combines with J gene TRBJ1-5; D remains unclear. The V end lost 2 bases, the J end lost 0 bases, and 11 bases lay between the germline ends. CDR3 length: 16 amino acids. CDR1 and CDR2 from the germline V gene are MNHNS and SASEGT. CDR3: CASSEQFTASNQPQHF. CDR3 bases: TGTGCCAGCAGTGAACAATTCACAGCTAGCAATCAGCCCCAGCATTTT.

This clonotype was seen a few times. The V gene is TRBV15, the J gene TRBJ2-7, with a possible D match to TRBD1 (5 bases). Deletions cut 3 bases from V and 3 bases from J, with 18 bases between. This CDR3 has 16 amino acids. Germline V CDR1 and CDR2: LNHNV, YYDKDF (reference sequence). CDR3 nucleotide sequence: TGTGCCACCAGCAGCCCCATAAGAGACAGTAACTACGAGCAGTACTTC. It encodes CATSSPIRDSNYEQYF.

The V gene is TRBV7-2, the J gene TRBJ2-3, with no clear D. Deletions cut 2 bases from V and 5 bases from J, with 11 bases between. The CDR3 runs to 14 residues. The V gene's germline CDR1 is SGHTA and CDR2 FQGNSA. The CDR3 bases are TGTGCCAGCAGCTTAAGGTCTTCGGTAGATACGCAGTATTTT. As protein: CASSLRSSVDTQYF.

The chain carries TRBV3-1 and TRBJ2-5; 14 nucleotides match TRBD2. Germline-derived CDR1 and CDR2 are LGHDT and YNNKEL (reference sequence). The trim removed 1 base at V and 5 bases at J, leaving 6 bases unmatched. The CDR3 contains 17 residues. This CDR3 is CASSQGTSGGNRETQYF. The CDR3 nucleotides read TGTGCCAGCAGCCAAGGGACTAGCGGGGGGAATAGGGAGACCCAGTACTTC.